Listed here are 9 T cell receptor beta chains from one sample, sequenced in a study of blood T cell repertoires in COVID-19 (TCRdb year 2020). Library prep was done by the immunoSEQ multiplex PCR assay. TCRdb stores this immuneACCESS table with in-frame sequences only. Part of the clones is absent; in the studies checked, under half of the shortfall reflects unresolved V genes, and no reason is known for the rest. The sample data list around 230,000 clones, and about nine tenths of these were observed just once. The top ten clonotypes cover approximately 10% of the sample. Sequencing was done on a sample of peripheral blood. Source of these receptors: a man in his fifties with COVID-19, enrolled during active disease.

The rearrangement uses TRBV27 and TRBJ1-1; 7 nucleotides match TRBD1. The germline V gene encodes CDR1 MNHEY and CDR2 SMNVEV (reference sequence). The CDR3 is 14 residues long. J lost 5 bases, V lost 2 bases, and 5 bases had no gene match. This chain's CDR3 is CASSLSRGRTEAFF. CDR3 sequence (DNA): TGTGCCAGCAGTTTAAGCAGGGGGAGGACTGAAGCTTTCTTT.

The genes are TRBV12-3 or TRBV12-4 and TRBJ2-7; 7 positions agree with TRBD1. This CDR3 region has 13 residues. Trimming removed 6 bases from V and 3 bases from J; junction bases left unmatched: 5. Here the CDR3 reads CASRGTANYEQYF. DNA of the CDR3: TGTGCCAGCAGAGGGACAGCCAACTACGAGCAGTACTTC.

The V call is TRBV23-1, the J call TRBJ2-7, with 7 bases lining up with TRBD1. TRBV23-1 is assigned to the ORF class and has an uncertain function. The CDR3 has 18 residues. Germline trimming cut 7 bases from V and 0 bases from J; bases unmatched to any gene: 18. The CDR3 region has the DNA TGCGCCAGCACCCCCCTGACTGGGACAGACACCGGCTCCTACGAGCAGTACTTC. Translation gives CASTPLTGTDTGSYEQYF.

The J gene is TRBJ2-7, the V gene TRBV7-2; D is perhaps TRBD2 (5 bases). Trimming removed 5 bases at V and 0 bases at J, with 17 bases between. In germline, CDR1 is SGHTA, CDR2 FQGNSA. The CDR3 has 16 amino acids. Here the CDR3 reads CASSARSGRNSYEQYF. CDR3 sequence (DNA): TGTGCCAGCAGCGCCCGCAGTGGGAGAAACTCCTACGAGCAGTACTTC. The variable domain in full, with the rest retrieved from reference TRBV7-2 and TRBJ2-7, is GAGVSQSPSNKVTEKGKDVELRCDPISGHTALYWYRQSLGQGLEFLIYFQGNSAPDKSGLPSDRFSAERTGGSVSTLTIQRTQQEDSAVYLCASSARSGRNSYEQYFGPGTRLTVT.

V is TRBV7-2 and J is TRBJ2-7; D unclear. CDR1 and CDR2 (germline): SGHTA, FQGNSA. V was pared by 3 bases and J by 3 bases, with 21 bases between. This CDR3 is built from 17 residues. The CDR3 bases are TGTGCCAGCAGCTTCGCCCCCGCCGGCGACATTAACTACGAGCAGTACTTC. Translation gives CASSFAPAGDINYEQYF.

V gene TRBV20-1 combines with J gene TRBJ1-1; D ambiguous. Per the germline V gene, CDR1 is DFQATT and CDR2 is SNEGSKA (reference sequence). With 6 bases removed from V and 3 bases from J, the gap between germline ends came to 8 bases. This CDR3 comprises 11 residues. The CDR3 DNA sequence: TGCAGTGCGCATACACACACTGAAGCTTTCTTT. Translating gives CSAHTHTEAFF.

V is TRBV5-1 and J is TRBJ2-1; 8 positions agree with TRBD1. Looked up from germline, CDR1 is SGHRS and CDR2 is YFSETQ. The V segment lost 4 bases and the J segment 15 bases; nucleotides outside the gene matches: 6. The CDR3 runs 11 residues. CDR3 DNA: TGCGCCAGCAGCACCCCGGGACAGGTGTTCTTC. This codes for CASSTPGQVFF.

CDR3 nucleotides: TGTGCCAGCAGTTTGGGGTGGACAGGGTTGAACACTGAAGCTTTCTTT. This translates into CASSLGWTGLNTEAFF. The chain has TRBV28 and TRBJ1-1; 8 positions agree with TRBD1. The CDR3 has 16 residues. Trimming at V came to 3 bases and at J to 0 bases, leaving 6 bases not matched to a gene. Germline values: CDR1 MDHEN, CDR2 SYDVKM.

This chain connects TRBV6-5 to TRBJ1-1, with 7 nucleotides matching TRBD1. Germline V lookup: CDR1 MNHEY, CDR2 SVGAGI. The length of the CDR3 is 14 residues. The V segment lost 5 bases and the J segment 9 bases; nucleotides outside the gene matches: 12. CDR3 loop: CASSLGQHPSQAFF. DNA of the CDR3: TGTGCCAGCAGTCTGGGACAGCACCCCTCCCAAGCTTTCTTT.